This entry lists 8 T cell receptor beta chains sequenced from one sample in a study of T cells after yellow fever vaccination. From the 5' RACE reads, TCRdb called clonotypes with MiXCR, one entry per CDR3 protein. The sample consists of 400,000 or so distinct CDR3 sequences, around 20% of them appearing once. The sample consisted of PBMCs, taken before the yellow fever booster vaccination. These TCRs come from a man aged 18 to 30 who received the YFV17D yellow fever vaccine.

This clonotype was counted between two and nine times. V and J are TRBV20-1 and TRBJ2-7, with 7 bases fitting TRBD1. The CDR3 runs 13 residues. Germline CDR1 DFQATT, CDR2 SNEGSKA (reference sequence). Germline trimming cut 5 bases from V and 2 bases from J; bases unmatched to any gene: 6. The CDR3 loop is CSAYTGQAYEQYF. The CDR3 DNA sequence: TGCAGTGCTTATACAGGACAGGCCTACGAGCAGTACTTC.

This chain joins TRBV11-2 and TRBJ2-3; D is undetermined. This CDR3 has 11 residues. CDR1 SGHAT and CDR2 FQNNGV come from the germline V gene. Trimming removed 6 bases from V and 7 bases from J, with 8 bases in between. This chain's CDR3 is CASRAIYTQYF. The CDR3 DNA is TGTGCCAGCAGAGCGATTTATACGCAGTATTTT.

This clonotype was observed a few times. The chain is built from TRBV12-3 or TRBV12-4 and TRBJ1-2; D perhaps matches TRBD1 (6 bases). The CDR3 extends over 18 amino acids. V dropped 6 bases and J dropped 2 bases, with 25 bases sitting between them. The CDR3 spells CASSPLGGRPTSNYGYTF. In DNA form, the CDR3 reads TGTGCCAGCAGCCCCCTGGGGGGCAGGCCAACTTCCAACTATGGCTACACCTTC.

This sequence joins TRBV28 and TRBJ1-1; D remains ambiguous. The ends were cut back, 3 bases at V and 1 base at J, with 6 bases in the middle. Germline V lookup: CDR1 MDHEN, CDR2 SYDVKM. This CDR3 comprises 13 residues. Written as DNA, the CDR3 is TGTGCCAGCAGTTTCGCACCGAACACTGAAGCTTTCTTT. Translated, it gives CASSFAPNTEAFF.

This clonotype was detected only a few times. The chain employs TRBV15 and TRBJ2-3, with D possibly matching TRBD1 (5 bases). This CDR3 is built from 15 residues. Germline CDR1 and CDR2: LNHNV and YYDKDF (reference sequence). V lost 0 bases to trimming and J lost 2 bases, with 9 bases between them. CDR3 in amino acids: CATSREVRVTDTQYF. CDR3 nucleotides: TGTGCCACCAGCAGAGAGGTCAGGGTCACAGATACGCAGTATTTT.

Only a few counts were recorded for this clonotype. This chain links TRBV27 with TRBJ2-3; 7 nucleotides align to TRBD2. Germline V gene data show CDR1 as MNHEY and CDR2 as SMNVEV (reference sequence). V was clipped by 2 bases and J by 1 base; unmatched bases: 6. The length of the CDR3 is 16 residues. The CDR3 region has the DNA TGTGCCAGCAGTTTACGGACTAGAAGTGGCACAGATACGCAGTATTTT. Protein sequence: CASSLRTRSGTDTQYF.

The genes are TRBV7-2 and TRBJ2-5; perhaps TRBD1 as D (5 bases). V lost 5 bases to trimming and J lost 4 bases, with 14 bases between them. Germline CDR1 SGHTA, CDR2 FQGNSA. There are 14 residues in the CDR3. This CDR3 is CASSRYRSPETQYF. CDR3 bases: TGTGCCAGCAGCCGTTACAGGTCTCCAGAGACCCAGTACTTC.

This clonotype came up a few times. This sequence joins TRBV6-5 and TRBJ1-1; a possible D gene is TRBD1 (5 bases). Germline V lookup: CDR1 MNHEY, CDR2 SVGAGI. V lost 2 bases and J 5 bases, leaving 9 bases between the germline ends. The CDR3 totals 13 residues. In nucleotides, the CDR3 is TGTGCCAGCAGTTACCCCGGGACGACTGAAGCTTTCTTT. This codes for CASSYPGTTEAFF.